Listed below are T cell receptor beta chains from one sample, sequenced in a study of cytomegalovirus exposure and HLA in healthy donors. Profiling relied on immunoSEQ multiplex PCR, and the TCRdb table lists in-frame clones only, not all of them. The sample records about 170,000 clones, 70% to 90% being singletons. Sequences were obtained from PBMCs. These receptors all stem from a man younger than 30 in good health and CMV-seropositive. Both conserved end residues are part of each CDR3. A D gene is named only where the DNA matches it firmly. Rows may omit the clone size; those that give it use once, few, many or a size class.

J: TRBJ2-1
D: -
V: TRBV6-5
size: -
DNA: TGTGCCAGCAGCATCACAGGGAATGAGCAGTTCTTC
CDR3: CASSITGNEQFF

J: TRBJ2-7
D: -
V: TRBV5-6
size: -
DNA: TGTGCCAGCAGCTTAAGGACGGGAGTCAACGAGCAGTACTTC
CDR3: CASSLRTGVNEQYF

J: TRBJ1-3
D: -
V: TRBV4-2
size: -
DNA: TGTGCCAGCAGCCAACCCCGAGACACGCGATCTGGAAACACCATATATTTT
CDR3: CASSQPRDTRSGNTIYF

J: TRBJ2-7
D: -
V: TRBV7-9
size: -
DNA: TGTGCCAGCAGCTTATCCTCCTCGGGGCAGTACTTC
CDR3: CASSLSSSGQYF

J: TRBJ1-1
D: -
V: TRBV27
size: -
DNA: TGTGCCAGCAGTCCAGAGGGACACTACACTGAAGCTTTCTTT
CDR3: CASSPEGHYTEAFF

J: TRBJ2-1
D: TRBD2
V: TRBV5-1
size: few
DNA: TGCGCCAGCAGGACTAGCAAAGCGGGGAGGGGTCATGAGCAGTTCTTC
CDR3: CASRTSKAGRGHEQFF

J: TRBJ2-7
D: TRBD1
V: TRBV4-1
size: -
DNA: TGCGCCAGCAGCCTCCGACAGGGTTCTGCCTACGAGCAGTACTTC
CDR3: CASSLRQGSAYEQYF

J: TRBJ2-7
D: TRBD2
V: TRBV27
size: -
DNA: TGTGCCAGCAGTTCTGTCGTGCGGGAGGGACCCCGTCCGAGCTACGAGCAGTACTTC
CDR3: CASSSVVREGPRPSYEQYF

J: TRBJ2-4
D: -
V: TRBV7-8
size: -
DNA: TGTGCCAGCAGCTTAGTAGCGAAAAACATTCAGTACTTC
CDR3: CASSLVAKNIQYF

J: TRBJ2-1
D: -
V: TRBV11-3
size: -
DNA: TGTGCCAGCAGCTTAGGCGGCGGCCCCTACAATGAGCAGTTCTTC
CDR3: CASSLGGGPYNEQFF

J: TRBJ2-2
D: TRBD2
V: TRBV18
size: -
DNA: TGTGCCAGCTCACCTCAACGGACTAGCGGGGGGGCCGGCACCGGGGAGCTGTTTTTT
CDR3: CASSPQRTSGGAGTGELFF

J: TRBJ2-4
D: -
V: TRBV7-2
size: -
DNA: TGTGCCAGCAGCTTAGGACAGTTCAAAAACATTCAGTACTTC
CDR3: CASSLGQFKNIQYF

J: TRBJ2-5
D: -
V: TRBV10-3
size: -
DNA: TGTGCCATCAAGGGGAATCAAGAGACCCAGTACTTC
CDR3: CAIKGNQETQYF

J: TRBJ1-1
D: -
V: TRBV7-2
size: -
DNA: TGTGCCAGCGACAGACAGTTGAACACTGAAGCTTTCTTT
CDR3: CASDRQLNTEAFF

J: TRBJ1-3
D: -
V: TRBV12-2
size: -
DNA: TGTGCAAGTCGCTTGGCATCAGGACATTGTGGAAACACCATATATTTT
CDR3: CASRLASGHCGNTIYF

J: TRBJ2-3
D: -
V: TRBV7-3
size: -
DNA: TGTGCCAGCAGCTTAACAGCTTCGGATACGCAGTATTTT
CDR3: CASSLTASDTQYF

J: TRBJ1-1
D: TRBD1
V: TRBV6-5
size: -
DNA: TGTGCCAGCAGTTTTGGACAGGGGTGGAACACTGAAGCTTTCTTT
CDR3: CASSFGQGWNTEAFF

J: TRBJ1-6
D: -
V: TRBV7-2
size: once
DNA: TGTGCCAGCAGTCTTCTCGGACGGGGGAATTCACCCCTCCACTTT
CDR3: CASSLLGRGNSPLHF

J: TRBJ2-3
D: TRBD2
V: TRBV30
size: once
DNA: TGTGCCTGGAGTGTACCACTAGCGGGGGCCCTACACATCACAGATACGCAGTATTTT
CDR3: CAWSVPLAGALHITDTQYF

J: TRBJ1-2
D: -
V: TRBV12-5
size: -
DNA: TGTGCTAGTGGTCCTCAGGGTAAGGTCTATGGCTACACCTTC
CDR3: CASGPQGKVYGYTF

J: TRBJ2-1
D: -
V: TRBV6-4
size: -
DNA: TGTGCCAGCAGTGACGATGCTAGCAGGAGTGAGCAGTTCTTC
CDR3: CASSDDASRSEQFF

J: TRBJ2-1
D: TRBD1
V: TRBV4-2
size: once
DNA: TGTGCCAGCAGCCGCCTGGGACAGGGGTATGAGCAGTTCTTC
CDR3: CASSRLGQGYEQFF

J: TRBJ2-7
D: TRBD1
V: TRBV18
size: -
DNA: TGTGCCAGCTCACGGGACAGGGGGCCATTCTACGAGCAGTACTTC
CDR3: CASSRDRGPFYEQYF

J: TRBJ2-5
D: TRBD2
V: TRBV18
size: -
DNA: TGTGCCAGCTCACCCCTAGCGGGGGGTACCCATAACCAAGAGACCCAGTACTTC
CDR3: CASSPLAGGTHNQETQYF

J: TRBJ1-4
D: TRBD1
V: TRBV19
size: -
DNA: TGTGCCAGTAGTATTCTTGGACAGGCTAATGAAAAACTGTTTTTT
CDR3: CASSILGQANEKLFF

J: TRBJ2-3
D: TRBD2
V: TRBV30
size: -
DNA: TGTGCCTGGAGTGGAAGCGGGACCCCCACAGATACGCAGTATTTT
CDR3: CAWSGSGTPTDTQYF

J: TRBJ2-1
D: TRBD1
V: TRBV27
size: -
DNA: TGTGCCAGCAGTAAAAGGACAGGGAGCTCCTACAATGAGCAGTTCTTC
CDR3: CASSKRTGSSYNEQFF

J: TRBJ1-3
D: -
V: TRBV15
size: -
DNA: TGTGCCACCAGCAGAGATCAACTCGCCTCTGGAAACACCATATATTTT
CDR3: CATSRDQLASGNTIYF

J: TRBJ2-3
D: TRBD2
V: TRBV4-2
size: once
DNA: TGTGCCAGCAGCCAAGATATTTTACTAGCGGGGGGGCGGGGCACAGATACGCAGTATTTT
CDR3: CASSQDILLAGGRGTDTQYF

J: TRBJ2-1
D: -
V: TRBV13
size: -
DNA: TGTGCCAGCAGTGGGGGCTGGAATGAGCAGTTCTTC
CDR3: CASSGGWNEQFF

J: TRBJ2-7
D: TRBD2
V: TRBV5-4
size: -
DNA: TGTGCCAGCAGCGCAAGCGGGGGGGCCTACGAGCAGTACTTC
CDR3: CASSASGGAYEQYF

J: TRBJ1-4
D: -
V: TRBV2
size: -
DNA: TGTGCCAGCAGCCCGGGAATCGTCTCTAATGAAAAACTGTTTTTT
CDR3: CASSPGIVSNEKLFF

J: TRBJ2-7
D: TRBD1
V: TRBV9
size: -
DNA: TGTGCCAGCAGCGTAGCTACAACAGGGGGCGAGCAGTACTTC
CDR3: CASSVATTGGEQYF

J: TRBJ1-2
D: TRBD1
V: TRBV5-8
size: -
DNA: TGTGCCAGCAGCCTTCCCGGACAGGCAAGGATTAACTATGGCTACACCTTC
CDR3: CASSLPGQARINYGYTF

J: TRBJ2-3
D: -
V: TRBV5-1
size: -
DNA: TGCGCCAGCAGCCCAACTCTCTTAGCGACTTTCACAGATACGCAGTATTTT
CDR3: CASSPTLLATFTDTQYF

J: TRBJ2-7
D: TRBD1
V: TRBV5-4
size: once
DNA: TGTGCCAGCAGCTCAACCGGGACAGACTACGAGCAGTACTTC
CDR3: CASSSTGTDYEQYF

J: TRBJ2-7
D: -
V: TRBV4-3
size: -
DNA: TGCGCCAGCAGCCAAGATATGCGGGGAGCCTACGAGCAGTACTTC
CDR3: CASSQDMRGAYEQYF

J: TRBJ2-1
D: -
V: TRBV4-3
size: once
DNA: TGCGCCAGCAGCCAAGGCAGGGACATCGATGAGCAGTTCTTC
CDR3: CASSQGRDIDEQFF

J: TRBJ2-3
D: TRBD2
V: TRBV7-9
size: few
DNA: TGTGCCAGCAGCCAAGAGGGTTCCGCGGCTAGCGGAGATACGCAGTATTTT
CDR3: CASSQEGSAASGDTQYF

J: TRBJ1-5
D: TRBD1
V: TRBV5-1
size: -
DNA: TGCGCCAGCAGCTTGCAGGGGGATAGCAATCAGCCCCAGCATTTT
CDR3: CASSLQGDSNQPQHF

J: TRBJ2-6
D: -
V: TRBV6-5
size: -
DNA: TGTGCCAGCAGTGCCGGCCGCTCTGGGGCCAACGGCCTGACTTTC
CDR3: CASSAGRSGANGLTF

J: TRBJ1-5
D: -
V: TRBV5-1
size: -
DNA: TGCGCCAGCAGCCCGGTAGGAGGGGCCAATCAGCCCCAGCATTTT
CDR3: CASSPVGGANQPQHF

J: TRBJ1-3
D: -
V: TRBV9
size: -
DNA: TGTGCCAGCAGCGTAGAATTTGGTACACCCAACTCTGGAAACACCATATATTTT
CDR3: CASSVEFGTPNSGNTIYF

J: TRBJ1-1
D: -
V: TRBV4-2
size: -
DNA: TGTGCCAGCAGACAGACAGGGAACACTGAAGCTTTCTTT
CDR3: CASRQTGNTEAFF

J: TRBJ2-5
D: TRBD2
V: TRBV7-6
size: -
DNA: TGTGCCAGCAGCCCCTCTTCGGGGGGGCTCCTCCTCCAAGAGACCCAGTACTTC
CDR3: CASSPSSGGLLLQETQYF

J: TRBJ1-2
D: TRBD1
V: TRBV18
size: once
DNA: TGTGCCAGCTCACCACCGGGACAGACTAACTATGGCTACACCTTC
CDR3: CASSPPGQTNYGYTF

J: TRBJ2-1
D: TRBD1
V: TRBV7-7
size: once
DNA: TGTGCCAGCAGCTTGGGGGACAGGGGTTCCTACAATGAGCAGTTCTTC
CDR3: CASSLGDRGSYNEQFF

J: TRBJ2-1
D: -
V: TRBV7-2
size: -
DNA: TGTGCCAGCAGCTGGGGGCGGGGGCCTAATGAGCAGTTCTTC
CDR3: CASSWGRGPNEQFF

J: TRBJ2-7
D: -
V: TRBV7-9
size: -
DNA: TGTGCCAGCAGCAGGGACACCACCTACGAGCAGTACTTC
CDR3: CASSRDTTYEQYF

J: TRBJ1-2
D: -
V: TRBV6-6
size: few
DNA: TGTGGGCTTGGAGATGGCTACACCTTC
CDR3: CGLGDGYTF

J: TRBJ2-1
D: TRBD1
V: TRBV5-6
size: -
DNA: TGTGCCAGCAGCCAGACAGGGTTTGAGCAGTTCTTC
CDR3: CASSQTGFEQFF

J: TRBJ1-2
D: TRBD1
V: TRBV6-6
size: -
DNA: TGTGCCAGCAGTTTCCCGGGACAGGGATTTCACGGCTACACCTTC
CDR3: CASSFPGQGFHGYTF

J: TRBJ2-1
D: TRBD2
V: TRBV9
size: -
DNA: TGTGCCAGCAGCCCTTATCCCCCGCCCCTAGCGGGAGCCTACAATGAGCAGTTCTTC
CDR3: CASSPYPPPLAGAYNEQFF

J: TRBJ2-7
D: -
V: TRBV18
size: once
DNA: TGTGCCAGCTCACCCTATTCAGGAACGGGGGAGCAGTACTTC
CDR3: CASSPYSGTGEQYF

J: TRBJ1-5
D: -
V: TRBV2
size: -
DNA: TGTGCCAGCAGTGAAGAGTCCGCCTATAGCAATCAGCCCCAGCATTTT
CDR3: CASSEESAYSNQPQHF

J: TRBJ2-1
D: TRBD2
V: TRBV6-5
size: -
DNA: TGTGCCAGCAGCCCACTAGCGGGGGGTTACAATGAGCAGTTCTTC
CDR3: CASSPLAGGYNEQFF

J: TRBJ2-5
D: -
V: TRBV19
size: once
DNA: TGTGCCAGTAGTATAGAGGCCGCCTTTCAAGAGACCCAGTACTTC
CDR3: CASSIEAAFQETQYF